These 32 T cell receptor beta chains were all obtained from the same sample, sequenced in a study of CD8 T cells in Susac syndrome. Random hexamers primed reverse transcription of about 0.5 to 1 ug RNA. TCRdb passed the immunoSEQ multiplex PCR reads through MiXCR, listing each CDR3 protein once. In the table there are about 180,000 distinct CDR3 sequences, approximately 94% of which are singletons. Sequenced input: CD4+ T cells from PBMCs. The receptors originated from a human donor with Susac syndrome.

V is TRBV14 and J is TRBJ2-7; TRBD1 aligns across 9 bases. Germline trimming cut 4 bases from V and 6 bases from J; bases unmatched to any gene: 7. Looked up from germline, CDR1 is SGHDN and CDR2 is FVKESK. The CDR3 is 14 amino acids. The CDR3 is CASSLGTGFSEQYF. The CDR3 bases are TGTGCCAGCAGCCTCGGGACAGGGTTCAGCGAGCAGTACTTC.

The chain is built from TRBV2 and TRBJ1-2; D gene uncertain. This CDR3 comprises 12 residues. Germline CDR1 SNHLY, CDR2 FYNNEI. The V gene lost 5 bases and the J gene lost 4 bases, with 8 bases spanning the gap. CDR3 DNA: TGTGCCAGCAGTACAGTTTCCTATGGCTACACCTTC. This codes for CASSTVSYGYTF.

CDR3 DNA sequence: TGTGCCAGCAGCCCCAATCCGGGACTAGGATCCGGGGAGCTGTTTTTT. Amino acids: CASSPNPGLGSGELFF. V is TRBV9 and J is TRBJ2-2, with TRBD2 identical over 8 bases. Trimming removed 4 bases from V and 6 bases from J; junction bases left unmatched: 11. CDR1 and CDR2 (germline): SGDLS, YYNGEE. There are 16 residues in the CDR3. The full variable domain, with the rest looked up from reference TRBV9 and TRBJ2-2, is DSGVTQTPKHLITATGQRVTLRCSPRSGDLSVYWYQQSLDQGLQFLIQYYNGEERAKGNILERFSAQQFPDLHSELNLSSLELGDSALYFCASSPNPGLGSGELFFGEGSRLTVL.

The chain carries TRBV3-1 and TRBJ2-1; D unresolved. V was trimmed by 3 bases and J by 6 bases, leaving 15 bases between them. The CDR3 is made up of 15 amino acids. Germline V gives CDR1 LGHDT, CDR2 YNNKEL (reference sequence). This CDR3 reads CASSQEFAASNEQFF. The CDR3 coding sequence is TGTGCCAGCAGCCAGGAATTCGCGGCCAGCAATGAGCAGTTCTTC.

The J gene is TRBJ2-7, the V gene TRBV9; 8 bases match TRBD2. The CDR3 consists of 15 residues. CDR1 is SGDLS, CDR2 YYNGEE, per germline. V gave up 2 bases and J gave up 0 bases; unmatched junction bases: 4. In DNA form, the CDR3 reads TGTGCCAGCAGCGTCGGGGGGGCCTCCTCCTACGAGCAGTACTTC. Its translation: CASSVGGASSYEQYF.

In nucleotides, the CDR3 is TGTGCCAGCTCACCACCGGAATCAGTGGTTGAGCAGTTCTTC. Translation: CASSPPESVVEQFF. The chain links TRBV18 to TRBJ2-1; D call uncertain. CDR3 length: 14 amino acids. Germline V gives CDR1 KGHSH, CDR2 LQKENI. V lost 0 bases, J lost 9 bases, and 12 bases lay in between.

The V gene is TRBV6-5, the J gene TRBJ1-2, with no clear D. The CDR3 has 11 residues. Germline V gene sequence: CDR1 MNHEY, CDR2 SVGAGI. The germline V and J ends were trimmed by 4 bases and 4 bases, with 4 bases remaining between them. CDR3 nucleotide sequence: TGTGCCAGCAGTTTACCCTATGGCTACACCTTC. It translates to CASSLPYGYTF.

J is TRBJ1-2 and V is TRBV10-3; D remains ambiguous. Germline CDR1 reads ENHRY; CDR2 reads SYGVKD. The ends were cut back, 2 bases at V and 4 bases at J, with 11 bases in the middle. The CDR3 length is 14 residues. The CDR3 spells CAISEGQDAYGYTF. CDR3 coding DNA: TGTGCCATCAGTGAGGGTCAGGACGCCTATGGCTACACCTTC.

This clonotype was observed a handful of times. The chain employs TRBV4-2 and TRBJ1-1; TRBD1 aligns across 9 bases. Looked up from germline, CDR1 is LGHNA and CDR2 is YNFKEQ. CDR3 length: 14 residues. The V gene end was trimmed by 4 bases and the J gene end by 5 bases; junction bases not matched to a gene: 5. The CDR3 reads CASSLDRGGTEAFF. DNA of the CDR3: TGTGCCAGCAGCCTCGACAGGGGGGGGACTGAAGCTTTCTTT.

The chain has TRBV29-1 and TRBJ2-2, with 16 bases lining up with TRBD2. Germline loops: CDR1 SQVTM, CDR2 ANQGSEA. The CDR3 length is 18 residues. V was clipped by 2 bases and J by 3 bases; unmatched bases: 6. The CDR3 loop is CSVEKGLAGGRDTGELFF. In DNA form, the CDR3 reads TGCAGCGTTGAAAAGGGACTAGCGGGGGGGCGGGACACCGGGGAGCTGTTTTTT.

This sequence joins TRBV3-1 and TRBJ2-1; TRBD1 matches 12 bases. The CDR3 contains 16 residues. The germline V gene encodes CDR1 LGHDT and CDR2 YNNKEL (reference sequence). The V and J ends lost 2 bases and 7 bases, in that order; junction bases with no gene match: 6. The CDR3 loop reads CASSQRDRGLRNEQFF. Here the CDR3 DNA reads TGTGCCAGCAGCCAACGGGACAGGGGGCTCCGGAATGAGCAGTTCTTC.

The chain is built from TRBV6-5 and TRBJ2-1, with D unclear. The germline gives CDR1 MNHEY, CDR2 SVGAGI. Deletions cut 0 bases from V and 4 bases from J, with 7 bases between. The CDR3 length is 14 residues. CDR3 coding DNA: TGTGCCAGCAGTTACTCGACCGTTTACAATGAGCAGTTCTTC. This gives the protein CASSYSTVYNEQFF.

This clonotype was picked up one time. The CDR3: CASSTTGHTGELFF. The CDR3 DNA is TGTGCCAGCAGTACGACAGGGCACACCGGGGAGCTGTTTTTT. The chain carries TRBV6-2 or TRBV6-3 and TRBJ2-2, with 7 bases that match TRBD1. The CDR3 totals 14 residues. J was trimmed by 3 bases and V by 5 bases; bases with no gene match: 3. Germline CDR1 reads MNHEY; CDR2 reads SVGEGT.

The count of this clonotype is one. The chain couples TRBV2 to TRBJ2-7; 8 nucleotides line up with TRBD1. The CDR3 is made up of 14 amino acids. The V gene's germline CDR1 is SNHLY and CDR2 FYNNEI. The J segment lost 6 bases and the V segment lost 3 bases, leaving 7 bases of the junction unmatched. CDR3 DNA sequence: TGTGCCAGCAGTGAGAGGGACAGGAGCGGCGAGCAGTACTTC. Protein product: CASSERDRSGEQYF.

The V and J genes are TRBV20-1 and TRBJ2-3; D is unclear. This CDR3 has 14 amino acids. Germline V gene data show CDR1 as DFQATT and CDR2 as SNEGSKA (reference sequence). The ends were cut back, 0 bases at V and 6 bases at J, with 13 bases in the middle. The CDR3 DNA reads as TGCAGTGCTAGAGATCGCACGGTGCGGGATACGCAGTATTTT. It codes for CSARDRTVRDTQYF.

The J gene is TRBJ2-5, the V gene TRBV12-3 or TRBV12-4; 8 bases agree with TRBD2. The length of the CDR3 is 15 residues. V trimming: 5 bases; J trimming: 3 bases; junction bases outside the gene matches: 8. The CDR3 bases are TGTGCCAGCAGTCCAATACTAGCGGAAAAAGAGACCCAGTACTTC. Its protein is CASSPILAEKETQYF.

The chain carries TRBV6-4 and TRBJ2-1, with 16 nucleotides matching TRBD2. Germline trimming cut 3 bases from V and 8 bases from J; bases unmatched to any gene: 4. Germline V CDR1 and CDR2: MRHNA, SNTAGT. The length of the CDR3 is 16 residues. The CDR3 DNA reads TGTGCCAGCAGTGAGGGGACTAGCGGGGGGGCCTATGAGCAGTTCTTC. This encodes CASSEGTSGGAYEQFF.

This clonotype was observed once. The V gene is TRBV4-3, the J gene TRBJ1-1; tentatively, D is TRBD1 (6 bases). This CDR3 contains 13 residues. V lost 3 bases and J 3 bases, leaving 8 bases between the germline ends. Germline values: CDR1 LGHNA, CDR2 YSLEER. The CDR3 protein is CASSQRTDTEAFF. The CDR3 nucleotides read TGCGCCAGCAGCCAGAGGACAGACACTGAAGCTTTCTTT.

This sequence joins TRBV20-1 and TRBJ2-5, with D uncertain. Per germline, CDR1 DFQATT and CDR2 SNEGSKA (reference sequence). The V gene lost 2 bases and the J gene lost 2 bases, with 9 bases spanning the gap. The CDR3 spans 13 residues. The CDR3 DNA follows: TGCAGTGCTAGAACAGTATTACAAGAGACCCAGTACTTC. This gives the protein CSARTVLQETQYF.

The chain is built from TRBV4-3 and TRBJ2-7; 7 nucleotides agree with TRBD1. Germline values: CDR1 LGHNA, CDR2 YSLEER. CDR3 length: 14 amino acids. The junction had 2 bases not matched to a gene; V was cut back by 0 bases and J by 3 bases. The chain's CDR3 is CASSQDDRVYEQYF. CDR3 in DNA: TGCGCCAGCAGCCAAGATGACAGGGTCTACGAGCAGTACTTC.

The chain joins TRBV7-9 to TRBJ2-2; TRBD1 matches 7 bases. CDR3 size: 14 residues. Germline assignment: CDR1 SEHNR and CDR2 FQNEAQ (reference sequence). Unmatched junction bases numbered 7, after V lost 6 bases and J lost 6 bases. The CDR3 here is CASSLDRAAGELFF. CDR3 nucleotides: TGTGCCAGCAGTCTTGACAGGGCGGCCGGGGAGCTGTTTTTT.

CDR3 nucleotides: TGTGCCATCAGTGAGGGGACGATCCCGTCCTACGAGCAGTACTTC. As protein: CAISEGTIPSYEQYF. This chain links TRBV10-3 with TRBJ2-7; D could derive from TRBD1 or TRBD2 (5 bases each). Trimming stripped 2 bases from V and 1 base from J, with 12 bases between. The CDR3 runs 15 residues. The germline gives CDR1 ENHRY, CDR2 SYGVKD.

In DNA, the CDR3 is TGTGCCAGCAGTGATAATCAGCCCCAGCATTTT. Its translation is CASSDNQPQHF. This chain joins TRBV6-2 or TRBV6-3 and TRBJ1-5; D gene uncertain. The CDR3 is 11 residues long. Germline lookup yields CDR1 MNHEY and CDR2 SVGEGT. The germline V and J ends were trimmed by 5 bases and 4 bases, with 3 bases remaining between them.

The chain's CDR3 is CASSFGTDNEQFF. The CDR3 DNA sequence: TGTGCCAGCAGCTTCGGGACCGACAATGAGCAGTTCTTC. The J gene is TRBJ2-1, the V gene TRBV7-3; tentatively, D is TRBD1 or TRBD2 (5 bases each). CDR1 is SGHTA, CDR2 FQGTGA, per germline. Trimming stripped 3 bases from V and 5 bases from J, with 8 bases between. The CDR3 spans 13 residues.

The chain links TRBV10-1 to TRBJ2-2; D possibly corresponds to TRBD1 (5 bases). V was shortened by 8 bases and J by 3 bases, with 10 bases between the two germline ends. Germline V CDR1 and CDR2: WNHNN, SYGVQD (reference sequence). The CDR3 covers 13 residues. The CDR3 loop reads CASAVGHTGELFF. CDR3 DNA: TGCGCCAGCGCCGTGGGGCACACCGGGGAGCTGTTTTTT.

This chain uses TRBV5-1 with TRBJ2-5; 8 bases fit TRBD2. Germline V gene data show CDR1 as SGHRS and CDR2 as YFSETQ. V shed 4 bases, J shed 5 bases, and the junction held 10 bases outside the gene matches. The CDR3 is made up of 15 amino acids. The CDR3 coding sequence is TGCGCCAGCAGCGGGACTGACGGGGGGGCGGAGACCCAGTACTTC. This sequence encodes CASSGTDGGAETQYF.

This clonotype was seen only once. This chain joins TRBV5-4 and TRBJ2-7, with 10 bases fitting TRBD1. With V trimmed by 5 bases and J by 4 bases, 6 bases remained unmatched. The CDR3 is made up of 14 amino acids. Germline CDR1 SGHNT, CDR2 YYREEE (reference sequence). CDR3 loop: CASSPGTGEYEQYF. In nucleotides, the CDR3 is TGTGCCAGCAGTCCCGGGACAGGGGAATACGAGCAGTACTTC.

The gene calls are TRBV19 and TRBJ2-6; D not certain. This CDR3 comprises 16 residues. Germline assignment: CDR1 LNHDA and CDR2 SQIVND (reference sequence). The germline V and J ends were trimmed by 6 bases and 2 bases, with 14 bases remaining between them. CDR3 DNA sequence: TGTGCCAGTAGAAATACCGCCTGGGCTGGGGCCAACGTCCTGACTTTC. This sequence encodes CASRNTAWAGANVLTF.

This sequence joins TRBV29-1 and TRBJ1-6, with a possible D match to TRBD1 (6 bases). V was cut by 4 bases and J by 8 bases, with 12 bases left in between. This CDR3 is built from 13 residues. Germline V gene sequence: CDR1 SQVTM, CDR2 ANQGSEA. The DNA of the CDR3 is TGCAGCGTTGGTGGGGGCGGCGATTCACCCCTCCACTTT. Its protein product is CSVGGGGDSPLHF. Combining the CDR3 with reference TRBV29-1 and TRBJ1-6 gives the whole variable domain SAVISQKPSRDICQRGTSLTIQCQVDSQVTMMFWYRQQPGQSLTLIATANQGSEATYESGFVIDKFPISRPNLTFSTLTVSNMSPEDSSIYLCSVGGGGDSPLHFGNGTRLTVT.

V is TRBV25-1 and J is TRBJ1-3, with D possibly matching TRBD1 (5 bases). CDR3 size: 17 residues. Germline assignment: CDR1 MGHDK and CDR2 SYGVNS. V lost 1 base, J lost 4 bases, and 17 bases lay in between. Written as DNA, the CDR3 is TGTGCCAGCAGTGAATTGGATGTCTGGGGACCCGGAAACACCATATATTTT. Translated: CASSELDVWGPGNTIYF. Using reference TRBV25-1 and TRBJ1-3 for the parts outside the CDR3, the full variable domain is EADIYQTPRYLVIGTGKKITLECSQTMGHDKMYWYQQDPGMELHLIHYSYGVNSTEKGDLSSESTVSRIRTEHFPLTLESARPSHTSQYLCASSELDVWGPGNTIYFGEGSWLTVV.

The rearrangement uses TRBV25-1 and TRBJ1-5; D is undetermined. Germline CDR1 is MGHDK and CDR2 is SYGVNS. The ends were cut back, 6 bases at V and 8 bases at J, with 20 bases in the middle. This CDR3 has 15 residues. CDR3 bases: TGTGCCAGCAGCCCCCTAGGGAGGGAGGAAGAGCCCCAGCATTTT. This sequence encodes CASSPLGREEEPQHF.

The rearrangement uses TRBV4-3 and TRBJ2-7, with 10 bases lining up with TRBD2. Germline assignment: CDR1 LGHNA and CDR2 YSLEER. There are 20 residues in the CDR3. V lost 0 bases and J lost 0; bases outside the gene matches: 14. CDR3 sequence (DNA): TGCGCCAGCAGCCAAGATCTGGGGGCCATAGCGGGGGGCCTCTCCTACGAGCAGTACTTC. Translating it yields CASSQDLGAIAGGLSYEQYF.